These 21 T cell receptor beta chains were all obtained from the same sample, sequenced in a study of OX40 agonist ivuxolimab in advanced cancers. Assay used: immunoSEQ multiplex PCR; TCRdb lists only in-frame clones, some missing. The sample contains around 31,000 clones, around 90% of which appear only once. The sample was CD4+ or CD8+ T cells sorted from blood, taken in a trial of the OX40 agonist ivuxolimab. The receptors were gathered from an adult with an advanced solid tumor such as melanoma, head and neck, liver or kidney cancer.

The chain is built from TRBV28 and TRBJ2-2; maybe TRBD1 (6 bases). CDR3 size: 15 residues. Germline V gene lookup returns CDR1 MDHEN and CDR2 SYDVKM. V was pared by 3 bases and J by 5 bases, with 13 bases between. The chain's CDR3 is CASSLRGRYTGELFF. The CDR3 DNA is TGTGCCAGCAGTTTGAGGGGGAGATATACCGGGGAGCTGTTTTTT.

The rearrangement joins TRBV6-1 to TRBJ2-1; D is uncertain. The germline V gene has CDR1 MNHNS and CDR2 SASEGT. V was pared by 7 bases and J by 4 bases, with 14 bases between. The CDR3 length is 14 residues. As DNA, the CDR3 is TGTGCCAGCAAATCTTACTCCTCATACAATGAGCAGTTCTTC. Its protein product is CASKSYSSYNEQFF.

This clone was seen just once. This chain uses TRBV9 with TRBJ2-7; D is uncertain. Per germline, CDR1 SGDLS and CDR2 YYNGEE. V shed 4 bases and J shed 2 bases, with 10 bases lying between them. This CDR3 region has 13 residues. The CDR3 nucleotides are TGTGCCAGCAGCTCCCCGGAAGCCTACGAGCAGTACTTC. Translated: CASSSPEAYEQYF.

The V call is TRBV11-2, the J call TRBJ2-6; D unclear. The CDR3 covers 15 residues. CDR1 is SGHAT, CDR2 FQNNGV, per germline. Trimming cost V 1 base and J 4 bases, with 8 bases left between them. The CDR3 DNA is TGTGCCAGCAGCTTAGTAGGGTCCGGGGCCAACGTCCTGACTTTC. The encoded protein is CASSLVGSGANVLTF.

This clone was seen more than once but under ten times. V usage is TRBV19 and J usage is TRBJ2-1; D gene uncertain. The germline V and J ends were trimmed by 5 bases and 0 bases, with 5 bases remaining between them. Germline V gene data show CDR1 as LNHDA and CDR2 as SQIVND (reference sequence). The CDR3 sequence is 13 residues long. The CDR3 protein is CASSWSSYNEQFF. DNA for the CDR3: TGTGCCAGTAGTTGGAGCTCCTACAATGAGCAGTTCTTC. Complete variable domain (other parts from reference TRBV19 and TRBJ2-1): DGGITQSPKYLFRKEGQNVTLSCEQNLNHDAMYWYRQDPGQGLRLIYYSQIVNDFQKGDIAEGYSVSREKKESFPLTVTSAQKNPTAFYLCASSWSSYNEQFFGPGTRLTVL.

The CDR3 DNA reads TGTGCCAGCAGCGTAGACACCGGGGAGCTGTTTTTT. Its translation: CASSVDTGELFF. V usage is TRBV9 and J usage is TRBJ2-2; D uncertain. Trimming stripped 0 bases from V and 3 bases from J, with 0 bases between. CDR1 and CDR2 (germline): SGDLS, YYNGEE. CDR3 size: 12 residues.

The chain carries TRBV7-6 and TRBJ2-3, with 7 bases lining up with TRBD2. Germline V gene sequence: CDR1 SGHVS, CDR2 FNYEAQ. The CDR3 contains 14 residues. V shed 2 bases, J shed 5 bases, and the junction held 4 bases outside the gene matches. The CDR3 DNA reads TGTGCCAGCAGCTTATTTGCGGGGGTAGATACGCAGTATTTT. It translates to CASSLFAGVDTQYF.

CDR3 bases: TGTGCCAGCAGCTTAGAAGAAATGGACATCGGCTACACCTTC. It encodes CASSLEEMDIGYTF. This chain links TRBV7-8 with TRBJ1-2, with a tentative D call TRBD1 (5 bases). The V gene lost 1 base and the J gene lost 8 bases, with 14 bases spanning the gap. The CDR3 is 14 residues long. Germline V gene data show CDR1 as SGHVS and CDR2 as FQNEAQ.

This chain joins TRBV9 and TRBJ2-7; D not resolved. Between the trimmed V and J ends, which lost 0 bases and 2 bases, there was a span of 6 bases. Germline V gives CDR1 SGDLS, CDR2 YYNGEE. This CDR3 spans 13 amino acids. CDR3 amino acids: CASSVGAAYEQYF. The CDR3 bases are TGTGCCAGCAGCGTAGGGGCTGCCTACGAGCAGTACTTC.

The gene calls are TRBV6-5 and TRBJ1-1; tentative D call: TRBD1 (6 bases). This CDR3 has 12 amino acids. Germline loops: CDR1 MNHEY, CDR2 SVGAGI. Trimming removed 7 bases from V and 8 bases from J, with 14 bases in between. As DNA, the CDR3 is TGTGCCAGCATCGATTACGGGGGCGAAGCTTTCTTT. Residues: CASIDYGGEAFF.

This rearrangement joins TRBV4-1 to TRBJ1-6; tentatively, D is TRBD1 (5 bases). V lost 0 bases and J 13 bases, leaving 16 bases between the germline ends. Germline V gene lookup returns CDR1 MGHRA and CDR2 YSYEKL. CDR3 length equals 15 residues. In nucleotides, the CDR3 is TGCGCCAGCAGCCAAGATAATGGCAGGGAGGACCCCCTCCACTTT. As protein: CASSQDNGREDPLHF.

The CDR3 reads CASSQTGENTGELFF. The CDR3 DNA follows: TGTGCCAGCAGCCAGACAGGAGAGAACACCGGGGAGCTGTTTTTT. The chain uses TRBV27 and TRBJ2-2; D might be TRBD1 (6 bases). Trimming removed 6 bases at V and 1 base at J, with 12 bases between. Germline V gene lookup returns CDR1 MNHEY and CDR2 SMNVEV (reference sequence). This CDR3 comprises 15 residues.

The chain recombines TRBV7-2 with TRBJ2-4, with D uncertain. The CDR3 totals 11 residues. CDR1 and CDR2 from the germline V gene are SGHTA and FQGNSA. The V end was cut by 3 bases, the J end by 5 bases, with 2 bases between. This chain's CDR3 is CASSLENIQYF. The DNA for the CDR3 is TGTGCCAGCAGCTTGGAAAACATTCAGTACTTC.

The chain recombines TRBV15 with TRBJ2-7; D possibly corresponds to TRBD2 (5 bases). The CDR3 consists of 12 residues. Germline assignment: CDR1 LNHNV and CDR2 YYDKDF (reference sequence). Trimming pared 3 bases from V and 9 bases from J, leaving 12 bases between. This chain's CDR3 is CATSSAVAGQYF. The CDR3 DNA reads TGTGCCACCAGCAGTGCCGTCGCGGGGCAGTACTTC.

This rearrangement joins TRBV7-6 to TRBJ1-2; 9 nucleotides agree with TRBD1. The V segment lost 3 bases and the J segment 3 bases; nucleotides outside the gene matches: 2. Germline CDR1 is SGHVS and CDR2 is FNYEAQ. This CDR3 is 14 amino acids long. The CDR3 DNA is TGTGCCAGCAGCTTCGGGACAGGGTACTATGGCTACACCTTC. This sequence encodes CASSFGTGYYGYTF.

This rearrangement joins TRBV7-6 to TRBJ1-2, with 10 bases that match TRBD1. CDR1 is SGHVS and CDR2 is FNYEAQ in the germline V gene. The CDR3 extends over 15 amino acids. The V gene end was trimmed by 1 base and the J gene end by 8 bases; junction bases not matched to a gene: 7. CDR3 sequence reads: CASSLGPGQGTGYTF. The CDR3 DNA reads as TGTGCCAGCAGCTTAGGGCCGGGACAGGGGACCGGCTACACCTTC. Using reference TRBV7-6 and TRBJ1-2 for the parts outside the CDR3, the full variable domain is GAGVSQSPRYKVTKRGQDVALRCDPISGHVSLYWYRQALGQGPEFLTYFNYEAQQDKSGLPNDRFSAERPEGSISTLTIQRTEQRDSAMYRCASSLGPGQGTGYTFGSGTRLTVV.

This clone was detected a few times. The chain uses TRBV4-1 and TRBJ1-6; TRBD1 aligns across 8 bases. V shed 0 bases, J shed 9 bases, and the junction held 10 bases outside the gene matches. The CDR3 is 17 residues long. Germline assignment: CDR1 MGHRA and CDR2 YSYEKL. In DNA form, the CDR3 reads TGCGCCAGCAGCCAAGATCCAGGGGGCACTTTCGGTTCACCCCTCCACTTT. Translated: CASSQDPGGTFGSPLHF.

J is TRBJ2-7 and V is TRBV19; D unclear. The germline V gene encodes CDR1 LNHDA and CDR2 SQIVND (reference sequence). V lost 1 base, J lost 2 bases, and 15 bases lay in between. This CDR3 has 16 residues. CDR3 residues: CASSIVGSGNTYEQYF. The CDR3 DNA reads TGTGCCAGTAGTATAGTCGGCTCTGGGAACACCTACGAGCAGTACTTC.

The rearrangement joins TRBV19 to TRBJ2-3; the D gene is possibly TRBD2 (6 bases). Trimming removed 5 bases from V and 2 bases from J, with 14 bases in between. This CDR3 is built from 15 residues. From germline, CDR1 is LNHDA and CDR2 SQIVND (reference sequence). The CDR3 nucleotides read TGTGCCAGTAGTTTAAGACTAGGACTCACAGATACGCAGTATTTT. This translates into CASSLRLGLTDTQYF.

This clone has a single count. The CDR3 DNA is TGCGCCAGCAGCTTGTTTGGACTAGCCCAGACTCGGGGGGAGCAGTACTTC. The encoded protein is CASSLFGLAQTRGEQYF. The chain is built from TRBV5-1 and TRBJ2-7; 8 nucleotides match TRBD2. Germline CDR1 SGHRS, CDR2 YFSETQ. Trimming took 1 base from V and 7 from J; bases not matched to a gene: 16. The CDR3 contains 17 residues.

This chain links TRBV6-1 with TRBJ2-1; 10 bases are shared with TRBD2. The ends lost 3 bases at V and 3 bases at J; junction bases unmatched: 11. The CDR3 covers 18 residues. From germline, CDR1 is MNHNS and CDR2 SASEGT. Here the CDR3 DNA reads TGTGCCAGCAGTGATCAAGGACTAGCGGACGGTTTCTACAATGAGCAGTTCTTC. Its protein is CASSDQGLADGFYNEQFF.